This TCR beta chain was documented in a study of T cell changes during pregnancy in multiple sclerosis. TCRdb keeps only in-frame clones here, not all; method: immunoSEQ multiplex PCR. Among just under 45,000 clones listed, 80% to 95% were seen once. Germline V CDR1 and CDR2: SGHAT, FQNNGV. J lost 3 bases, V lost 4 bases, and 8 bases had no gene match. This CDR3 comprises 15 residues. The sequence was obtained from a female donor with multiple sclerosis, enrolled in a pregnancy study. Source: CD4+ T cells from peripheral blood mononuclear cells, taken in the first trimester of pregnancy. The rearrangement joins TRBV11-2 to TRBJ1-1; the match to TRBD1 covers 7 bases. CDR3 nucleotide sequence: TGTGCCAGCAGCTCCCTGACAGGGTCGGACACTGAAGCTTTCTTT. The encoded protein is CASSSLTGSDTEAFF.